This T cell receptor beta chain emerged from a study of a mutant IDH1 vaccine in newly diagnosed glioma. Study details: The week-35 safety follow-up was V12, and the week-47 study end was V13.

Described time point: week 47, end of study. Every vaccine dose comprised 300 ug of mutant IDH1 20-mer peptide plus topical imiquimod. Per germline, CDR1 KGHSH and CDR2 LQKENI. The CDR3 spans 15 residues. With V trimmed by 3 bases and J by 7 bases, 10 bases remained unmatched. Study-wide results and limits: The study observed vaccine-induced immune responses in 93.3% of patients.

Sequenced by immunoSEQ multiplex PCR; TCRdb stores in-frame clones only, minus some. The sample carries tens of thousands of clones, roughly two thirds recorded once. A note on this clone: The target antigen is unknown.

V usage is TRBV18 and J usage is TRBJ2-7; 9 nucleotides agree with TRBD2. Sequenced here: peripheral blood mononuclear cells (PBMCs), sampled from a glioma patient whose treatment included an IDH1 peptide vaccine. The TCR sequence derives from a man aged 35 to 55 with glioma. Some clones in this sample may be carry-over from other donors' samples. CDR3 sequence reads: CASSPPAGGVGEQYF. The CDR3 region has the DNA TGTGCCAGCTCACCGCCAGCGGGGGGTGTCGGGGAGCAGTACTTC.